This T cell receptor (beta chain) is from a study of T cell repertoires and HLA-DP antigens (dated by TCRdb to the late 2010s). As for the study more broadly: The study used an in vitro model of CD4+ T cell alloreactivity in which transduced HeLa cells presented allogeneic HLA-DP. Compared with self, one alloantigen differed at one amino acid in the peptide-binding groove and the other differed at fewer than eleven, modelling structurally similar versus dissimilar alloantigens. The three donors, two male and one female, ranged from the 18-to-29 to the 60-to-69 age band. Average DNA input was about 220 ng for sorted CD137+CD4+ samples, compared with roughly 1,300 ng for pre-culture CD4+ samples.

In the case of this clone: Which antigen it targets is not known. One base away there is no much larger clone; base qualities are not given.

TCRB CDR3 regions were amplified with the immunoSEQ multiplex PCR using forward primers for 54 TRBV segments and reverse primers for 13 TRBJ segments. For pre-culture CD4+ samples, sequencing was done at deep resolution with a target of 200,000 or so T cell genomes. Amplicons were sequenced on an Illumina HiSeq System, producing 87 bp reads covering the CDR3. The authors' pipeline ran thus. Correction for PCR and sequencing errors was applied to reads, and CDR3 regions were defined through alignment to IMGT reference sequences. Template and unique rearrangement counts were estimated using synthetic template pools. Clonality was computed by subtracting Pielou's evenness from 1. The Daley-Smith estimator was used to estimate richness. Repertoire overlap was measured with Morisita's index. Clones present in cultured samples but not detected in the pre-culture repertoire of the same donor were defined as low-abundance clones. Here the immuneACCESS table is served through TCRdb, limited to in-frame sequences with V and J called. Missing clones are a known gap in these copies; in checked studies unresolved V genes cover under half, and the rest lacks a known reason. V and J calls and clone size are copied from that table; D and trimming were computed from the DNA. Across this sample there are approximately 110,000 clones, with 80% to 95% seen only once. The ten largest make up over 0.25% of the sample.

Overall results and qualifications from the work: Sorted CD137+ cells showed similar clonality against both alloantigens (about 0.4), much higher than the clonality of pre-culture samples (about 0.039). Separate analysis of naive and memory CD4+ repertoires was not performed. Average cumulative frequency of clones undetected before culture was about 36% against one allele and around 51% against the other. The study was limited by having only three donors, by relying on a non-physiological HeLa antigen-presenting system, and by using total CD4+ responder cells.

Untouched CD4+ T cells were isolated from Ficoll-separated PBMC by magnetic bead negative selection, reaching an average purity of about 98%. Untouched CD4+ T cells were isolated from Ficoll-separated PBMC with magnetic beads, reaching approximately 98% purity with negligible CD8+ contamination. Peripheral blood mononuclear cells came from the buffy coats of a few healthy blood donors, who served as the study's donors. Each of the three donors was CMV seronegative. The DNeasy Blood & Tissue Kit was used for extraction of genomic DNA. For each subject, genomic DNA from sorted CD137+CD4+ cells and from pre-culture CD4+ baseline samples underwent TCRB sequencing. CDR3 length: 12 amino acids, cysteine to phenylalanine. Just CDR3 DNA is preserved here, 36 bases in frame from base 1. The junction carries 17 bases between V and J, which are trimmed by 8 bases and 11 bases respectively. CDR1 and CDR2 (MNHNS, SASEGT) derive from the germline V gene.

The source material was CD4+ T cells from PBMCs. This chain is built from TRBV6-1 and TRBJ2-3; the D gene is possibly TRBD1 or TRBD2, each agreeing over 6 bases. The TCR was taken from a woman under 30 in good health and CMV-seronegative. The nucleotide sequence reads TGTGCCAGCTCCGCCGGGGGACAAGGGCAGTATTTT. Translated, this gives CASSAGGQGQYF.